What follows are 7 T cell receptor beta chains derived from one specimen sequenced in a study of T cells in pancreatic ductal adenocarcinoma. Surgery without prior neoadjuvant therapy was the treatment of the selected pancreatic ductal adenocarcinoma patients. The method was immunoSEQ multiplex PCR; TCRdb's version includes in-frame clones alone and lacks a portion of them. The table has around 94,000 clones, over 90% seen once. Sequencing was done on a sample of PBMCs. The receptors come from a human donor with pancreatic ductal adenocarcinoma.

DNA for the CDR3: TGCGCCAGCAGCTTCGACAGCCGGAACACCATATATTTT. Its protein is CASSFDSRNTIYF. The chain has TRBV5-1 and TRBJ1-3; weak D call: TRBD1 (5 bases). CDR1 and CDR2 (germline): SGHRS, YFSETQ. The V and J ends lost 2 bases and 7 bases respectively, with 10 bases between them. CDR3 length equals 13 residues. The full variable domain, its missing parts supplied by reference TRBV5-1 and TRBJ1-3, is KAGVTQTPRYLIKTRGQQVTLSCSPISGHRSVSWYQQTPGQGLQFLFEYFSETQRNKGNFPGRFSGRQFSNSRSEMNVSTLELGDSALYLCASSFDSRNTIYFGEGSWLTVV.

The CDR3 bases are TGCGCCAGCAGCTTGGGCTCACGACAGGGGGAAAAACTGTTTTTT. Its translation: CASSLGSRQGEKLFF. J is TRBJ1-4 and V is TRBV5-1, with 8 bases that match TRBD1. The CDR3 has 15 residues. CDR1 is SGHRS, CDR2 YFSETQ, per germline. V shed 0 bases, J shed 8 bases, and the junction held 6 bases outside the gene matches.

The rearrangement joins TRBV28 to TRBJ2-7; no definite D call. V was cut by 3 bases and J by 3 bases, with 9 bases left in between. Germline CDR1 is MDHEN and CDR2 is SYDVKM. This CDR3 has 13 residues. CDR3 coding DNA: TGTGCCAGCAGTTTGGCGGAAATCTACGAGCAGTACTTC. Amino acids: CASSLAEIYEQYF.

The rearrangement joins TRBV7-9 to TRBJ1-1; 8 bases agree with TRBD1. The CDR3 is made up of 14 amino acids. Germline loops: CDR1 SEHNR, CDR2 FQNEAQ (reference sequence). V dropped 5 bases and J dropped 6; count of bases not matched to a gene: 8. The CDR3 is CASSIWTGRAEAFF. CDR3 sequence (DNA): TGTGCCAGCAGCATTTGGACAGGGCGCGCTGAAGCTTTCTTT.

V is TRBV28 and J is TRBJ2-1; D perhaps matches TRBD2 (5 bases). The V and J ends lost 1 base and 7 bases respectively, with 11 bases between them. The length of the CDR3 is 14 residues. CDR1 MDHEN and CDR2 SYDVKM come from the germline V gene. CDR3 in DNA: TGTGCCAGCAGTTTATACGGGATGGGTAATGAGCAGTTCTTC. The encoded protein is CASSLYGMGNEQFF. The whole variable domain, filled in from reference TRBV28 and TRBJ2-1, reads DVKVTQSSRYLVKRTGEKVFLECVQDMDHENMFWYRQDPGLGLRLIYFSYDVKMKEKGDIPEGYSVSREKKERFSLILESASTNQTSMYLCASSLYGMGNEQFFGPGTRLTVL.

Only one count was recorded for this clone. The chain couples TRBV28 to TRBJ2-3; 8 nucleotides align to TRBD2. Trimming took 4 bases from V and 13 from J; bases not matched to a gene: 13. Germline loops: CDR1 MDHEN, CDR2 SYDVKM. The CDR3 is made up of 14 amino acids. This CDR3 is CASSSHTFSGTEYF. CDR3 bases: TGTGCCAGCAGTTCCCATACTTTTAGCGGGACGGAGTATTTT. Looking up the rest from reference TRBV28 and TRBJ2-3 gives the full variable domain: DVKVTQSSRYLVKRTGEKVFLECVQDMDHENMFWYRQDPGLGLRLIYFSYDVKMKEKGDIPEGYSVSREKKERFSLILESASTNQTSMYLCASSSHTFSGTEYFGPGTRLTVL.

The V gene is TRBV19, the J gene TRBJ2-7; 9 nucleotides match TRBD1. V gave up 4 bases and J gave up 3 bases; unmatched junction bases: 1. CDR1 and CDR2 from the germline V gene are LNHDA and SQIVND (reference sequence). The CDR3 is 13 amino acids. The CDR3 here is CASSRDRDYEQYF. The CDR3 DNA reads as TGTGCCAGTAGTAGGGACAGGGACTACGAGCAGTACTTC.